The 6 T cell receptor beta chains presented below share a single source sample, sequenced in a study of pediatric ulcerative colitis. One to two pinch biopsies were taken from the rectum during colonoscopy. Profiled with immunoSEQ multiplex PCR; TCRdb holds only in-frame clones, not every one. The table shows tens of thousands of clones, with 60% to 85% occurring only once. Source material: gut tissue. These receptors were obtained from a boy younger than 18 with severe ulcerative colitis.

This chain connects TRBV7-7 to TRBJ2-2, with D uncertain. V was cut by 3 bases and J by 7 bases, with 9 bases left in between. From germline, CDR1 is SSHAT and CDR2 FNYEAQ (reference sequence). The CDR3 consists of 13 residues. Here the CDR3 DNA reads TGTGCCAGCAGCTTCTTAGACGGCGGGGAGCTGTTTTTT. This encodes CASSFLDGGELFF.

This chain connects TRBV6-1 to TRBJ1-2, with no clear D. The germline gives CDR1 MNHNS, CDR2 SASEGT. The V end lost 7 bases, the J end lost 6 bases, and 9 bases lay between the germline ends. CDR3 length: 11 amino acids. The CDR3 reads CASMEVDGYTF. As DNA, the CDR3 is TGTGCCAGCATGGAAGTGGATGGCTACACCTTC.

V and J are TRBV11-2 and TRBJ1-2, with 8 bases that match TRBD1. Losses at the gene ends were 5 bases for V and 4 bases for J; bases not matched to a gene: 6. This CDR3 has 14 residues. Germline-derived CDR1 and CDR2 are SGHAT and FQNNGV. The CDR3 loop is CASSHVTGGYGYTF. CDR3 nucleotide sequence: TGTGCCAGCAGCCACGTAACAGGGGGCTATGGCTACACCTTC.

CDR3: CASTQLQGMGDTQYF. CDR3 in DNA: TGTGCCAGCACCCAGCTACAGGGAATGGGAGATACGCAGTATTTT. The chain uses TRBV6-6 and TRBJ2-3; TRBD1 might be the D (6 bases). The CDR3 length is 15 residues. Trimming pared 7 bases from V and 5 bases from J, leaving 19 bases between. Per germline, CDR1 MNHNY and CDR2 SVGAGI (reference sequence).

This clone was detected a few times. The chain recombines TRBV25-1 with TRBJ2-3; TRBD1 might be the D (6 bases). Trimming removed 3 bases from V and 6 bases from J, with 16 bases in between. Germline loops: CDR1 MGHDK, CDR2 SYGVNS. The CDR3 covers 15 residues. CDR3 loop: CASSEGHGDLDTQYF. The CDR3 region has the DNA TGTGCCAGCAGTGAGGGACATGGGGACCTGGATACGCAGTATTTT.

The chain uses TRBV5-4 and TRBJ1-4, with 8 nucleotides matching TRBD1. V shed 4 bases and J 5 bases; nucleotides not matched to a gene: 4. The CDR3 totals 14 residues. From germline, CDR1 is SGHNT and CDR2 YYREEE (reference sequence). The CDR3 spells CASSPDRENEKLFF. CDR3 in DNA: TGTGCCAGCAGCCCGGACAGGGAGAATGAAAAACTGTTTTTT. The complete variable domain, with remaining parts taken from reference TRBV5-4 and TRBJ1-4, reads ETGVTQSPTHLIKTRGQQVTLRCSSQSGHNTVSWYQQALGQGPQFIFQYYREEENGRGNFPPRFSGLQFPNYSSELNVNALELDDSALYLCASSPDRENEKLFFGSGTQLSVL.